The clone carrying this T cell receptor beta chain was seen repeatedly, ten times or more. The antigen is undetermined. Researchers took RNA transcripts and amplified TCR beta CDR3 regions from them. After a first-round RT-PCR with HTBI primers, a second-round multiplex PCR was run. One entry per CDR3 protein results from TCRdb running MiXCR on the multiplex PCR reads. This table holds 1 million to 1.3 million distinct CDR3 sequences, less than 45% found once. This entry comes from a study of Graves' ophthalmopathy and Graves' hyperthyroidism. Hyperthyroidism patients, aged 18 to 65, were newly diagnosed, under 2 months' duration. Diagnosis used clinical symptoms, serum thyroxine, TRAb, thyroid ultrasound and orbital computed tomography. Study-level points and caveats: Blood also harbored most expanded thyroid clonotypes above 0.001 frequency.

CDR1 and CDR2 from the germline V gene are DFQATT and SNEGSKA (reference sequence). Trimming removed 1 base from V and 3 bases from J; junction bases left unmatched: 6. The CDR3 contains 15 residues. The chain is built from TRBV20-1 and TRBJ2-7; 10 nucleotides align to TRBD1. The TCR comes from an adult man with Graves' hyperthyroidism. Sample: peripheral blood or thyroid tissue (not recorded which). CDR3 region: CSARALDRGRYEQYF. CDR3 bases: TGCAGTGCTAGAGCGCTAGACAGGGGGCGCTACGAGCAGTACTTC.